The entry below describes one T cell receptor beta chain. A much larger clone differs from this one at a single base, so this may be a read error. This specimen belongs to a study of neurological immune-mediated disorders. The cDNA was produced through 5'RACE with 10-nucleotide random UMIs. TCRdb re-derived calls from the 5' RACE reads in MiXCR, one entry per CDR3 protein. Of tens of thousands of distinct CDR3 sequences in the sample, roughly 13% are singletons; the top ten hold more than 6%. Germline CDR1 and CDR2: MDHEN and SYDVKM. V was shortened by 7 bases and J by 0 bases, with 16 bases between the two germline ends. CDR3 length: 16 amino acids.

The sequence derives from a woman between 45 and 65 years old in good health. Sequences were obtained from PBMCs. The genes are TRBV28 and TRBJ2-1; no clear D gene. The CDR3 DNA reads TGTGCCAGCACCGAAAGCCGGGCTAGCTCCTACAATGAGCAGTTCTTC. Translating gives CASTESRASSYNEQFF.